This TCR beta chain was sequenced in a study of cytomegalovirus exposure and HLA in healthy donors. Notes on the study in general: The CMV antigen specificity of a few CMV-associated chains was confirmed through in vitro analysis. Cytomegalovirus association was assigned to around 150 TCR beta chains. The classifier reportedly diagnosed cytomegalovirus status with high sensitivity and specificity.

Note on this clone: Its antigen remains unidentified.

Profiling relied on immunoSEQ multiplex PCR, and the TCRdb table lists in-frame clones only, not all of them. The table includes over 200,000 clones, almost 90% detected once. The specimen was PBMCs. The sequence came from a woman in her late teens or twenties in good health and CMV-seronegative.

The CDR3 reads CASSPGTSVYNEQFF. In DNA, the CDR3 is TGTGCCAGCAGTCCCGGGACTAGCGTATACAATGAGCAGTTCTTC. The rearrangement joins TRBV27 to TRBJ2-1, with TRBD2 matching 10 bases. V dropped 5 bases and J dropped 4; count of bases not matched to a gene: 5. This CDR3 is built from 15 residues. The germline CDR1 and CDR2 sequences are MNHEY and SMNVEV (reference sequence).